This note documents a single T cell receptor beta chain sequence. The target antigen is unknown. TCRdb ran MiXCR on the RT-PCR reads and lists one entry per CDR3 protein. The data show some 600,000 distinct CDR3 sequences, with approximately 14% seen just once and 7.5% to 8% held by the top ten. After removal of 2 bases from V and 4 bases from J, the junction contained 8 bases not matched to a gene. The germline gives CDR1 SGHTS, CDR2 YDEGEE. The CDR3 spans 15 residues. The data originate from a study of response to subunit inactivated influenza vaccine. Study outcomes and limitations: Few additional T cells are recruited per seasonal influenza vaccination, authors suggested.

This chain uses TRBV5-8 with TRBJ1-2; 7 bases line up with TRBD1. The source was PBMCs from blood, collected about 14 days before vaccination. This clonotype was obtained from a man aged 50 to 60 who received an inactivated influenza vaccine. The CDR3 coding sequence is TGTGCCAGCAGCTTCGGAGGGGGCCAGAGCTATGGCTACACCTTC. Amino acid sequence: CASSFGGGQSYGYTF. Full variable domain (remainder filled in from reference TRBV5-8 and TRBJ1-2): EAGVTQSPTHLIKTRGQQATLRCSPISGHTSVYWYQQALGLGLQFLLWYDEGEERNRGNFPPRFSGRQFPNYSSELNVNALELEDSALYLCASSFGGGQSYGYTFGSGTRLTVV.